This is a list of T cell receptor beta chains from one sample in a study of T cell repertoires in aging, cancer and after chemotherapy. TCRdb ran MiXCR on the multiplex PCR reads and lists one entry per CDR3 protein. The table includes 9,000 to 10,000 distinct CDR3 sequences, approximately 25% detected once. The sequenced material came from blood. Receptors were obtained from a human donor in good health. Each CDR3 is given without its conserved first and last residue. A D gene is named only where the DNA matches it firmly. The size of a clone is reported for some rows only, either as once, few or many, or as a class for expanded clones.

D gene	clone size	V gene	CDR3 protein
-	medium-sized	TRBV27	ASSLGGYEQY
TRBD1	few	TRBV19	ASSRLTGGFDEQF
-	-	TRBV2	AKQIGGSYEQY
-	-	TRBV12-3/TRBV12-4	ASSLAAANEQF
-	few	TRBV28	ASSFKRGYGYT
-	-	TRBV24-1	ATSDYRGTEFGQPQH
TRBD1	once	TRBV12-3/TRBV12-4	ASSLTGGGSGYT
-	-	TRBV7-2	ASGEDGGYT
TRBD1	few	TRBV4-2	ASSQGTGPNYEQY
-	few	TRBV28	ATTLGAMTSTDTQY
-	few	TRBV27	ASSPWAAANGEQF
-	medium-sized	TRBV20-1	SATVSSYNEQF
TRBD2	-	TRBV6-4	ASSDSPGGESDTQY
-	medium-sized	TRBV20-1	SASYGGNSGYT
-	few	TRBV11-2	ASSLEGGTEAF
-	-	TRBV28	ASISYPEAF
-	-	TRBV14	ASSQDQETGGYGYT
TRBD2	-	TRBV4-3	ASSQDGVASGRLWGANVLT
TRBD2	medium-sized	TRBV7-2	ASTWTSGTTGELF
-	few	TRBV19	ASSIRQVGYTEAF
TRBD1	medium-sized	TRBV6-1	ASSGPARGRSGYT
-	-	TRBV6-2/TRBV6-3	ASSSGRETHEQF
-	medium-sized	TRBV15	ATSRGNGGPF
TRBD2	-	TRBV24-1	ATSEPGLAGGKEQF
-	medium-sized	TRBV30	AWSGGRGPYEQY
-	medium-sized	TRBV6-6	ASSYWGDTETGNTIY
-	medium-sized	TRBV20-1	SARGIPNGYT
-	-	TRBV20-1	SANSWTDGEQY
-	medium-sized	TRBV19	ASSPGTSGYT
TRBD1	-	TRBV19	ASSIFRDRGLSGANVLT
TRBD2	-	TRBV7-2	ASSRGGPAYEQY
-	medium-sized	TRBV6-2/TRBV6-3	ASSYDEGGYNEQF
-	-	TRBV7-2	ASSLEGGIGNNEQF
TRBD1	few	TRBV5-1	ASSLGQGINSPLH
-	-	TRBV18	ASSPPAPTPQETQY
TRBD1	medium-sized	TRBV15	ATSRGTEEQY
TRBD2	once	TRBV18	ASSTLAGGDNEQF
TRBD2	few	TRBV6-2/TRBV6-3	ASSVAGGAYNEQF
-	-	TRBV7-2	ASSLNSGYQETQY
-	-	TRBV28	ASSLRSGRGSSYSNQPQH